The source of this TCR beta chain is a study of CD8 T cells in Susac syndrome. The V gene lost 3 bases and the J gene lost 5 bases, with 16 bases spanning the gap. This CDR3 is 15 amino acids long. The V gene's germline CDR1 is MNHEY and CDR2 SMNVEV (reference sequence). Random hexamers served to reverse transcribe roughly 0.45 to 1 ug RNA. The immunoSEQ assay covered 54 Vbeta and 13 Jbeta segments for CDR3. Via MiXCR, TCRdb re-called the immunoSEQ multiplex PCR reads, giving one row per CDR3 protein. The sample yields hundreds of thousands of distinct CDR3 sequences, approximately 89% seen once. Sequencing of TCR beta, carried out with a high-throughput approach, was applied to CD8+ and CD4+ T cells from the blood.

The chain couples TRBV27 to TRBJ2-5; D is perhaps TRBD1 or TRBD2 (5 bases each). Sequencing was carried out using CD8+ T cells from PBMCs. This receptor was obtained from a human donor with multiple sclerosis. The DNA for the CDR3 is TGTGCCAGCAGTTTGTCTGGGACGGTGGGGGAGACCCAGTACTTC. Residues: CASSLSGTVGETQYF.